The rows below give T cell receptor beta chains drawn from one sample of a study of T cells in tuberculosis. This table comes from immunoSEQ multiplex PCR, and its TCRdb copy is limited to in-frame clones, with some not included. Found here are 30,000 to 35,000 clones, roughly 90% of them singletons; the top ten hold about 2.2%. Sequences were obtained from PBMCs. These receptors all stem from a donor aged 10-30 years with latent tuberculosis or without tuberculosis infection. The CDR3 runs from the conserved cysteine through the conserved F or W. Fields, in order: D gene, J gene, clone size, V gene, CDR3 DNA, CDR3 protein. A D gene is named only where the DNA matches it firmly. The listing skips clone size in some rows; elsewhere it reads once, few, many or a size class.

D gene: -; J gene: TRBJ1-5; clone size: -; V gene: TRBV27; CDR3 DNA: TGTGCCAGCAGTTCTCACCAGGGCGCGGGGGATCAGCCCCAGCATTTT; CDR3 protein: CASSSHQGAGDQPQHF
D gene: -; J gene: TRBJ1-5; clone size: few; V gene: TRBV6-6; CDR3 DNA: TGTGCCAGCAGTCCCTCAGGGCAGATTAATCAGCCCCAGCATTTT; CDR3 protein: CASSPSGQINQPQHF
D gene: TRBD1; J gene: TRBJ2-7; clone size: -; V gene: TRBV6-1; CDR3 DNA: TGTGCCAGCAGTGGATTGGACAGGGGCTACGAGCAGTACTTC; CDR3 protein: CASSGLDRGYEQYF
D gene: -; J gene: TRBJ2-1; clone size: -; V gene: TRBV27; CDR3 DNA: TGTGCCAGCAGTCCACAAGGGGCTAGGCTCGTCCATGAGCAGTTCTTC; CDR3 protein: CASSPQGARLVHEQFF
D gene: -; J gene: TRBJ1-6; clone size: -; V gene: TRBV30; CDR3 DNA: TGTGCCTGGACGCAACAGGGTCATTCACCCCTCCACTTT; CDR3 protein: CAWTQQGHSPLHF
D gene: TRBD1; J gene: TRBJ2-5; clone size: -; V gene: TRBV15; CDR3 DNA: TGTGCCACCCATGGGACAGGGTCTGGTCAAGAGACCCAGTACTTC; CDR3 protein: CATHGTGSGQETQYF
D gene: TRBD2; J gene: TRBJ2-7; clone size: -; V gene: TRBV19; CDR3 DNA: TGTGCCAGTAGTATCGGGCTAGCGGAGACCTACGAGCAGTACTTC; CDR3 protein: CASSIGLAETYEQYF
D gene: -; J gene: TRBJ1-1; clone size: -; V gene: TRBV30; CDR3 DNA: TGTGCCTTCTACTCCTTCGGCCACGAGGGGAACACTGAAGCTTTCTTT; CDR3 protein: CAFYSFGHEGNTEAFF
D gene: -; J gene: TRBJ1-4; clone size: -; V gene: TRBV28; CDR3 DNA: TGTGCCAGCCATCCGGCGGGCACCCCAACTAATGAAAAACTGTTTTTT; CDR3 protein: CASHPAGTPTNEKLFF
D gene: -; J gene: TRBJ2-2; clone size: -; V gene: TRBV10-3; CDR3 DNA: TGTGCCATCAGTGCACAGGGGAACACCGGGGAGCTGTTTTTT; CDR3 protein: CAISAQGNTGELFF
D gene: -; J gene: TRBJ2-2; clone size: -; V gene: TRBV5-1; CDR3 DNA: TGCGCCAGCAGCTTCTCTGGCGGGGAGGTCACCGGGGAGCTGTTTTTT; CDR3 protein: CASSFSGGEVTGELFF
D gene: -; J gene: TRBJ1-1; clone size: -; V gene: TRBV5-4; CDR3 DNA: TGTGCCAGCAGCTTTAGCAGGGTCACTGAAGCTTTCTTT; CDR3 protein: CASSFSRVTEAFF
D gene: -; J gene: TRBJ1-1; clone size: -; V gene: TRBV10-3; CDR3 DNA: TGTGCCATCAACCTCGGAGGGAGAAGCACTGAAGCTTTCTTT; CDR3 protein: CAINLGGRSTEAFF
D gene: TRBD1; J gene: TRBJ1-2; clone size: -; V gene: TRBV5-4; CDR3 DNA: TGTGCCAGCAGCACTCGGACAGGACGAGACTCATATGGCTACACCTTC; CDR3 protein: CASSTRTGRDSYGYTF
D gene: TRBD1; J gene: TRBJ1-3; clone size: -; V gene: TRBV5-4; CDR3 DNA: TGTGCCAGCAGCTTCCTAGGACAGGGTTTTGGAAACACCATATATTTT; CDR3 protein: CASSFLGQGFGNTIYF
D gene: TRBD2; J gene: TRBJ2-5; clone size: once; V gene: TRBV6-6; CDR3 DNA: TGTGCCAGCAGCCCCGGGACTATTCGAGAAGAGACCCAGTACTTC; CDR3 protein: CASSPGTIREETQYF
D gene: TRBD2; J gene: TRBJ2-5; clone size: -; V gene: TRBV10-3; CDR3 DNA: TGTGCCATCAGTGAGATGATAAGCGGGAGGGTCGAGGAGACCCAGTACTTC; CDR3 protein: CAISEMISGRVEETQYF
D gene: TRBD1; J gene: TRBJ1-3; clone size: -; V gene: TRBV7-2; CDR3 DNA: TGTGCCAGCAGCCTCACCGGGACAGGGGATTATAGAAACACCATATATTTT; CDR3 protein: CASSLTGTGDYRNTIYF
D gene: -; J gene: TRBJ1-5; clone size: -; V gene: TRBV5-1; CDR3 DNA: TGCGCCAGCAGCAGGGGCGCCGCCAATCAGCCCCAGCATTTT; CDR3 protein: CASSRGAANQPQHF
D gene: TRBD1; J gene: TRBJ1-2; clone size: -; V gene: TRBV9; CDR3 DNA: TGTGCCAGCAGCGTAGAGGGACAGGTCACTAATGGCTACACCTTC; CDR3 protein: CASSVEGQVTNGYTF
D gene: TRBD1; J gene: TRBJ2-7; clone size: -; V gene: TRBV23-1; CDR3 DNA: TGCGCCAGTCATTGTACCGGGACAGCCTCCTACGAGCAGTACTTC; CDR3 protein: CASHCTGTASYEQYF
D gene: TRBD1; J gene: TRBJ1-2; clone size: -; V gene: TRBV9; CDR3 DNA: TGTGCCAGCAGCGTAGTTCCGGGACAGGACCCGCAACCTTACTATGGCTACACCTTC; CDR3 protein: CASSVVPGQDPQPYYGYTF
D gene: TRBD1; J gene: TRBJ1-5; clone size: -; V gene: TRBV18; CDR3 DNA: TGTGCCAGCTCACCAGGTGGACAGGATAATCAGCCCCAGCATTTT; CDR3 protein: CASSPGGQDNQPQHF
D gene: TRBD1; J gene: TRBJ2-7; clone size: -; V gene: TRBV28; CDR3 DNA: TGTGCCAGCAGTTCGACCCCGGGACAGGGAAACGAGCAGTACTTC; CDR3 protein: CASSSTPGQGNEQYF
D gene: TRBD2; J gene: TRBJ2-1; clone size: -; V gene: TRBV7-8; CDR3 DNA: TGTGCCAGCAGCCTCCCGGCGGGGGGGGCTTTGGGTGAGCAGTTCTTC; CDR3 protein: CASSLPAGGALGEQFF
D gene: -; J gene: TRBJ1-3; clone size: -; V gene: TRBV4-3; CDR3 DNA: TGCGCCAGCAGCCCGGTTTATACTAGAAACACCATATATTTT; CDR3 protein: CASSPVYTRNTIYF
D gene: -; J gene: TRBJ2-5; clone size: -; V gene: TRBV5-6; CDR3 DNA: TGTGCCAGCAGCTTGGACAGTATAGAGACCCAGTACTTC; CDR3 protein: CASSLDSIETQYF
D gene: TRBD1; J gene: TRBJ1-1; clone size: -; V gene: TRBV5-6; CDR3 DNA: TGTGCCAGCATCGGGACAGGTCCGACCACTGAAGCTTTCTTT; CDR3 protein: CASIGTGPTTEAFF
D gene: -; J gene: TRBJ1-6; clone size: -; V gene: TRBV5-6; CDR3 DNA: TGTGCCAGCAGCTTGGACAGCCTTAATAATTCACCCCTCCACTTT; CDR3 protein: CASSLDSLNNSPLHF